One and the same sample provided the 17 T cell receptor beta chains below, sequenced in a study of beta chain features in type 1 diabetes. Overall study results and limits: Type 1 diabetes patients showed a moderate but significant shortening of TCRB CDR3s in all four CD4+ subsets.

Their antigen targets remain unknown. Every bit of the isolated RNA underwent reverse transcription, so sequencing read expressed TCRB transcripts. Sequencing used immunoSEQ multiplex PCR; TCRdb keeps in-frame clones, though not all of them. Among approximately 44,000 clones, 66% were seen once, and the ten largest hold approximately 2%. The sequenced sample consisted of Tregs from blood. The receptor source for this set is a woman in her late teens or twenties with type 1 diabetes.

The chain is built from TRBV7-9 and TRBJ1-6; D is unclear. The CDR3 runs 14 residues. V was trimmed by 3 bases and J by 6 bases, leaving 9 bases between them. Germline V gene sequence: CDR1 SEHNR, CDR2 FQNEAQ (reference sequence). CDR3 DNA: TGTGCCAGCAGCTTTAGTATTCCTAATTCACCCCTCCACTTT. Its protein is CASSFSIPNSPLHF.

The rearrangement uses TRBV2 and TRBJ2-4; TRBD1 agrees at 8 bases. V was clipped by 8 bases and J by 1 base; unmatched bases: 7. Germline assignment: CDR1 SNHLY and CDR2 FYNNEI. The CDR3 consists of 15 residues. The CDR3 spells CASGPDRAAKNIQYF. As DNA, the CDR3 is TGTGCCAGCGGTCCGGACAGGGCGGCCAAAAACATTCAGTACTTC.

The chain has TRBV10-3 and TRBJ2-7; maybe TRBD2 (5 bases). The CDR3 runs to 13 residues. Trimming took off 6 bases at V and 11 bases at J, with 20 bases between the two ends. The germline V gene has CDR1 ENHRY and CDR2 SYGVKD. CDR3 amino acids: CAISTGVEVPEYF. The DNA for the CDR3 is TGTGCCATCAGCACCGGGGTTGAGGTCCCGGAGTACTTC.

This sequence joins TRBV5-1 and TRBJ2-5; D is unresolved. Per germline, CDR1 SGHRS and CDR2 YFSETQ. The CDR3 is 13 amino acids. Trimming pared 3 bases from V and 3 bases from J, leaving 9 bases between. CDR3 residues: CASSSPQEETQYF. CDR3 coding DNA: TGCGCCAGCAGCTCCCCCCAGGAAGAGACCCAGTACTTC.

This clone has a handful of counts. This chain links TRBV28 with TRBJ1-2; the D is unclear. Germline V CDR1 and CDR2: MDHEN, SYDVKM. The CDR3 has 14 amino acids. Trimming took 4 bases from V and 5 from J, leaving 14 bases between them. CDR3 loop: CASSWVGVGYGYTF. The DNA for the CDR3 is TGTGCCAGCAGTTGGGTAGGAGTCGGGTATGGCTACACCTTC.

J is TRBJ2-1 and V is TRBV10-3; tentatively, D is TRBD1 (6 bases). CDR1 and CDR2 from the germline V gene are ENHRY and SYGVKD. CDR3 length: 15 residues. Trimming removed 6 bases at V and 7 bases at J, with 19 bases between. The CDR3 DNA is TGTGCCATCAGGGAGGCGCGGGCCCAGGGGAATGAGCAGTTCTTC. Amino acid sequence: CAIREARAQGNEQFF.

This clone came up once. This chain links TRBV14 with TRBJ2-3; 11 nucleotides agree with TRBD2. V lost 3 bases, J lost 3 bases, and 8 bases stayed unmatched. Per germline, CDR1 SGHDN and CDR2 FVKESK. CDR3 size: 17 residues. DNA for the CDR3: TGTGCCAGCAGCCAGTACACTAGCGGGAGAGGTACAGATACGCAGTATTTT. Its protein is CASSQYTSGRGTDTQYF. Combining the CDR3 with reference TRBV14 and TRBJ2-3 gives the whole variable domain EAGVTQFPSHSVIEKGQTVTLRCDPISGHDNLYWYRRVMGKEIKFLLHFVKESKQDESGMPNNRFLAERTGGTYSTLKVQPAELEDSGVYFCASSQYTSGRGTDTQYFGPGTRLTVL.

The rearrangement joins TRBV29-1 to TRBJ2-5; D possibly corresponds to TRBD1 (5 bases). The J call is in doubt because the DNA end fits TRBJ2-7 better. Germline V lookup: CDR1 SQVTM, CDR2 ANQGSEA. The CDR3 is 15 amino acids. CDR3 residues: CSVEAQGAQGYEQYF. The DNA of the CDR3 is TGCAGCGTTGAAGCCCAAGGAGCTCAGGGCTACGAGCAGTACTTC.

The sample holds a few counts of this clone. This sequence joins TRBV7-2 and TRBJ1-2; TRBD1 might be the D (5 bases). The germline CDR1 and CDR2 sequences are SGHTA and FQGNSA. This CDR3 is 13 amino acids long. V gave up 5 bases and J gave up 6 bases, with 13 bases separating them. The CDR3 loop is CASSPRQLDGYTF. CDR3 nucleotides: TGTGCCAGCAGCCCGCGACAGTTGGATGGCTACACCTTC.

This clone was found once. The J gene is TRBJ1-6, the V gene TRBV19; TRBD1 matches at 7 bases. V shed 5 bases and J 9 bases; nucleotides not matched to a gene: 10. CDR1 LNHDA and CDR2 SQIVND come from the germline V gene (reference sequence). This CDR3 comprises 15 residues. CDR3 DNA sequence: TGTGCCAGTAGTCCGGCGGGGACAGTTGGTTCACCCCTCCACTTT. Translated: CASSPAGTVGSPLHF.

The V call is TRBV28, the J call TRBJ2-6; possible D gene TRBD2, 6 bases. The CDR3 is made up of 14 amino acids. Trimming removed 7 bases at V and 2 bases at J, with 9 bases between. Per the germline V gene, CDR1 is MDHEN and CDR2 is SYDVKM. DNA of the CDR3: TGTGCCAGCATCGGGAGTCCTGGGGCCAACGTCCTGACTTTC. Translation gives CASIGSPGANVLTF.

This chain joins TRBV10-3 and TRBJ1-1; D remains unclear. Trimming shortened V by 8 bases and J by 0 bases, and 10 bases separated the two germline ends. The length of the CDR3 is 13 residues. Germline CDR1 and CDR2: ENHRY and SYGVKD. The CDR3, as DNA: TGTGCCATCGCAGTTGTCCTGAACACTGAAGCTTTCTTT. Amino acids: CAIAVVLNTEAFF.

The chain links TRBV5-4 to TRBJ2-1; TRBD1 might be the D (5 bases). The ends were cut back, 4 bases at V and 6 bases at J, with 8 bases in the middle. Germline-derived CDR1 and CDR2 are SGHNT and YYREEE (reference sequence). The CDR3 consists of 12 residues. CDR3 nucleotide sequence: TGTGCCAGCAGCCGAAGGGGCAATGAGCAGTTCTTC. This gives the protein CASSRRGNEQFF.

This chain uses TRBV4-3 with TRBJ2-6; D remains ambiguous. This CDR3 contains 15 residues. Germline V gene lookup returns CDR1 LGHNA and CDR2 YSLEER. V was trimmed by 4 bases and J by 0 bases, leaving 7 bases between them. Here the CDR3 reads CASSPQRSGANVLTF. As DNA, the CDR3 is TGCGCCAGCAGCCCGCAGCGCTCTGGGGCCAACGTCCTGACTTTC.

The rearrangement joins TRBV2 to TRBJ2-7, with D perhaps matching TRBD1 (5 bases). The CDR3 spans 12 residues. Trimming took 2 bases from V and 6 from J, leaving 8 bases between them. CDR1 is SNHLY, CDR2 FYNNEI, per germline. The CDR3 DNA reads TGTGCCAGCAGTGAACAGGGTGGCGAGCAGTACTTC. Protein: CASSEQGGEQYF.

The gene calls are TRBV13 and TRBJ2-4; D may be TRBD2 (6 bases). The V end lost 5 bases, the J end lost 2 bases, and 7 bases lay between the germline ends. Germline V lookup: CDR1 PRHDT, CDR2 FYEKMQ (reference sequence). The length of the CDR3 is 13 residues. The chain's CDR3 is CASSGGSKNIQYF. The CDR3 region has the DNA TGTGCCAGCAGCGGGGGGTCCAAAAACATTCAGTACTTC.

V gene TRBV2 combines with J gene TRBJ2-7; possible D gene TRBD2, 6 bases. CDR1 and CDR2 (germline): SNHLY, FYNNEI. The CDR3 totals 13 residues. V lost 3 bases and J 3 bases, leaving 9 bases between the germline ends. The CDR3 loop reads CASSDRGDYEQYF. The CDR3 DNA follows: TGTGCCAGCAGTGACCGCGGGGACTACGAGCAGTACTTC.